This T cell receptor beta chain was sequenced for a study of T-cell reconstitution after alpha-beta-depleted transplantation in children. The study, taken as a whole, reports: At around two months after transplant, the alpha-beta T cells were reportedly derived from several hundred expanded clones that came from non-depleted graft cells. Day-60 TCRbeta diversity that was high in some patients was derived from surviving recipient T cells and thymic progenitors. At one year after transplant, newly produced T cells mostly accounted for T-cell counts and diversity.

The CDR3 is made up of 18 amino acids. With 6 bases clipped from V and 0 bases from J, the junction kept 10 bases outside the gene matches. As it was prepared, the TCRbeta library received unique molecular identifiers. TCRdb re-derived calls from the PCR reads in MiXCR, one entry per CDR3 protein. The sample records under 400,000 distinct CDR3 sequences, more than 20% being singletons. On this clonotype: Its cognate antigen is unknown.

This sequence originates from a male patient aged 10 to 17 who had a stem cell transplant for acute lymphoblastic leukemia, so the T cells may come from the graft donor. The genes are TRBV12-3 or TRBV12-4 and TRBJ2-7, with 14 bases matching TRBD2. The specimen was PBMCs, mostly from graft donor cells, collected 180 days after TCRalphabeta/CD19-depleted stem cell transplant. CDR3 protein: CASSAGTSGRWASYEQYF. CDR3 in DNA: TGTGCCAGCAGCGCGGGGACTAGCGGGAGATGGGCCTCCTACGAGCAGTACTTC.